The clone carrying this T cell receptor beta chain was found many times. No antigen is known for it. Unmatched junction bases numbered 4, after V lost 1 base and J lost 3 bases. There are 15 residues in the CDR3. Germline CDR1 SGDLS, CDR2 YYNGEE. The data originate from a study of T cells in Graves' hyperthyroidism and ophthalmopathy. Fresh peripheral blood, approximately 10 ml, was the source of the PBMCs. The CDR3 regions of TCR beta were amplified from RNA transcripts. First-round RT-PCR targeting the TCR CDR3 was performed with the HTBI primer set. TCRdb itself ran the multiplex PCR reads through MiXCR, one entry per CDR3 protein. The sample contains hundreds of thousands of distinct CDR3 sequences, roughly 22% of which appear only once. Points from the study as a whole: Also found in blood were most expanded thyroid clonotypes above 0.001.

This receptor was obtained from a man under 40 with Graves' ophthalmopathy. V and J are TRBV9 and TRBJ2-7, with 10 bases fitting TRBD2. The sample taken for sequencing was blood. The CDR3 nucleotides are TGTGCCAGCAGCGTATCTAGCGGGGGCGACTACGAGCAGTACTTC. It codes for CASSVSSGGDYEQYF. The entire variable domain, with the rest obtained from reference TRBV9 and TRBJ2-7, is as follows: DSGVTQTPKHLITATGQRVTLRCSPRSGDLSVYWYQQSLDQGLQFLIQYYNGEERAKGNILERFSAQQFPDLHSELNLSSLELGDSALYFCASSVSSGGDYEQYFGPGTRLTVT.